This T cell receptor (beta chain) was identified in a study of T cells in Graves' hyperthyroidism and ophthalmopathy. The CDR3 contains 14 residues. The V gene lost 4 bases and the J gene lost 0 bases, with 7 bases spanning the gap. Germline V gene sequence: CDR1 SNHLY, CDR2 FYNNEI. Points from the study as a whole: Ophthalmopathy and stable hyperthyroidism were separated by a 13 V-J model.

The study left out patients who had uncontrolled infection, other autoimmune disease, pregnancy or lactation. The PBMCs had their origin in 7.5 to 10 ml of fresh peripheral blood. Template material for amplifying TCR beta CDR3 regions consisted of RNA transcripts. The HTBI primer set was used in a first-round RT-PCR of the TCR CDR3. One entry per CDR3 protein, called by TCRdb with MiXCR from the multiplex PCR reads. The sample consists of about 420,000 distinct CDR3 sequences, approximately 15% of them appearing once. This clonotype showed up many times. Its target is not known. This sequence was found in a woman aged 18-29 years with Graves' hyperthyroidism. This chain links TRBV2 with TRBJ1-3, with TRBD1 as a possible D gene (5 bases). The sequenced material came from blood. For the CDR3, the DNA is TGTGCCAGCAGTGGGGGGTTCTCTGGAAACACCATATATTTT. Protein sequence: CASSGGFSGNTIYF.